This T cell receptor beta chain was recorded in a study of T cell responses to AZD1222 COVID-19 vaccine. Clones were read by immunoSEQ multiplex PCR, and TCRdb kept only the in-frame ones, dropping some. This table holds fewer than 150,000 clones, roughly 91% found once. Points from the study as a whole: Nearly half of the spike-specific TCRs reportedly recognize variant regions that carry no mutations. Spike-specific TCR breadth and depth went up after people got two AZD1222 doses. White British ancestry dominated among donors, who included more females, and clonal diversity was possibly underestimated.

Notes on this clone: What it binds is unknown.

Germline values: CDR1 KGHSH, CDR2 LQKENI. The CDR3 runs 13 residues. V lost 8 bases to trimming and J lost 3 bases, with 11 bases between them. This chain joins TRBV18 and TRBJ1-5; possible D gene TRBD1, 5 bases. The specimen was peripheral blood, collected 28 days after the second AZD1222 dose. This sequence was found in an adult who received the AZD1222 COVID-19 vaccine. CDR3 DNA: TGTGCCAGCGGTCGGGGCGACAATCAGCCCCAGCATTTT. This encodes CASGRGDNQPQHF. The full variable domain, with the rest looked up from reference TRBV18 and TRBJ1-5, is NAGVMQNPRHLVRRRGQEARLRCSPMKGHSHVYWYRQLPEEGLKFMVYLQKENIIDESGMPKERFSAEFPKEGPSILRIQQVVRGDSAAYFCASGRGDNQPQHFGDGTRLSIL.